This T cell receptor beta chain was sequenced for a study of T cells expressing NK-cell markers. For the study at large: Each TCR beta repertoire originated in sorted T cells that were CD3+CD56+NKG2C+, CD3+CD56+NKG2C- or CD3+CD56-NKG2C+.

The CDR3 spans 15 residues. The V gene's germline CDR1 is WSHSY and CDR2 SAAADI. A word on this clonotype: Its specificity is not known.

Scientists made TCR beta cDNA using 5'RACE template switching with UMIs. TCRdb re-called the 5' RACE reads; every CDR3 protein appears as one record, without DNA. The repertoire table contains about 150,000 distinct CDR3 sequences. Regarding the study as a whole: Uncertainty persisted over the HCMV specificity of expanded NKG2C+ T cell clones.

The chain is built from TRBV10-2 and TRBJ2-3. The material sequenced was blood T cells: a sorted CD56 or NKG2C T cell subset, CD4+ or CD8+ T cells, or bulk PBMC T cells (not recorded which). This clonotype was sampled from a woman aged 50 to 60 in good health. CDR3: CASSESSGRTDTQYF.